These 22 T cell receptor beta chains share one sample of origin, sequenced in a study of low-dose radiotherapy and immunotherapy resistance in tumors. TRAV- and TRBV-specific primers were used for first-strand cDNA, which covered alpha and beta chains. The authors ran around 18 PCR cycles to amplify TCRs with a constant-region primer and V-primer adapter. MiXCR was run by TCRdb on the reads, yielding one entry per CDR3 protein. The sample records around 79,000 distinct CDR3 sequences, approximately 17% being singletons. The time point denotes: before trial treatment. The sequencing used PBMCs, collected before treatment. The source of these receptors is a male donor with prostate cancer.

This clonotype was seen many times. This sequence joins TRBV7-9 and TRBJ1-6; D not resolved. From germline, CDR1 is SEHNR and CDR2 FQNEAQ (reference sequence). This CDR3 comprises 15 residues. The V end was cut by 0 bases, the J end by 7 bases, with 10 bases between. The CDR3 bases are TGTGCCAGCAGCTTAGCAGATATACTCAATTCACCCCTCCACTTT. Amino acid sequence: CASSLADILNSPLHF.

Remarks on this clonotype: Sequence at one end of the junction differs from germline and may be a read error. The genes are TRBV4-3 and TRBJ2-1, with 8 bases fitting TRBD2. This CDR3 has 18 amino acids. Per germline, CDR1 LGHNA and CDR2 YSLEER. The CDR3 region is CASSHVSGSTHSYSEQFF. Written as DNA, the CDR3 is TGCGCCAGCAGCCATGTCAGCGGGAGCACCCACTCCTACAGTGAGCAGTTCTTC.

Comment on this clonotype: The DNA is left out, because the CDR3 cannot be placed on it with certainty; the CDR3 is given as TCRdb lists it. This sequence joins TRBV6-2 or TRBV6-3 and TRBJ1-4; no DNA check was done on the table's D call, TRBD1. Inclusive of both ends, the CDR3 amounts to 19 amino acids. Germline V gene sequence: CDR1 MNHEY, CDR2 SVGEGT. CDR3: CASSEFWTGDASNEKLFFF.

This clonotype has more than one count but fewer than ten. V and J are TRBV3-1 and TRBJ1-1, with D unresolved. This CDR3 spans 14 amino acids. V was cut by 5 bases and J by 1 base, with 11 bases left in between. Germline V gives CDR1 LGHDT, CDR2 YNNKEL (reference sequence). The CDR3 nucleotides read TGTGCCAGCAGCGAGCAGTTTGCGAACACTGAAGCTTTCTTT. It specifies CASSEQFANTEAFF.

Many counts were recorded for this clonotype. V is TRBV28 and J is TRBJ1-5; no clear D gene. This CDR3 has 14 amino acids. V gave up 6 bases and J gave up 7 bases, with 16 bases separating them. The germline CDR1 and CDR2 sequences are MDHEN and SYDVKM. The CDR3 here is CASSRPQRTQPQHF. In DNA, the CDR3 is TGTGCCAGCAGCCGCCCCCAGAGGACCCAGCCCCAGCATTTT.

V and J are TRBV28 and TRBJ1-4, with 11 bases fitting TRBD1. The CDR3 has 15 residues. CDR1 and CDR2 (germline): MDHEN, SYDVKM. V dropped 3 bases and J dropped 4; count of bases not matched to a gene: 1. CDR3 amino acids: CASSLGQGGNEKLFF. The CDR3, as DNA: TGTGCCAGCAGTTTGGGACAGGGGGGTAATGAAAAACTGTTTTTT.

Concerning this clonotype itself: A much bigger clone sits one base away, suggesting this may be a read error. This chain links TRBV7-6 with TRBJ1-3, with 8 bases aligning to TRBD1. Germline loops: CDR1 SGHVS, CDR2 FNYEAQ. With V trimmed by 4 bases and J by 6 bases, 8 bases remained unmatched. CDR3 length: 15 residues. The CDR3 sequence is CASSSRTGTENTIYF. The CDR3 nucleotides read TGTGCCAGCAGCTCTAGGACAGGGACTGAAAACACCATATATTTT.

In this sample, this clonotype turned up many times. This chain joins TRBV12-3 or TRBV12-4 and TRBJ1-1; D is unclear. The V end lost 4 bases, the J end lost 1 base, and 13 bases lay between the germline ends. The CDR3 covers 15 residues. DNA of the CDR3: TGTGCCAGCAGTTCTCGTCGGCTTTCGAACACTGAAGCTTTCTTT. Amino acids: CASSSRRLSNTEAFF.

There are many counts of this clonotype. This rearrangement joins TRBV30 to TRBJ1-5, with TRBD1 matching over 7 bases. V lost 2 bases, J lost 4 bases, and 5 bases stayed unmatched. CDR1 GTSNPN and CDR2 SVGIG come from the germline V gene (reference sequence). CDR3 length: 14 residues. This CDR3 is CAWSSGRGNQPQHF. DNA for the CDR3: TGTGCCTGGAGTTCCGGCAGGGGGAATCAGCCCCAGCATTTT.

With regard to this clonotype: This may come from a read error, since a much larger clone is one base off. The chain recombines TRBV2 with TRBJ2-3; no reliable D call. Germline V lookup: CDR1 SNHLY, CDR2 FYNNEI. The CDR3 covers 14 residues. In DNA, the CDR3 is TGTGCCAGCGTCCTGACGGCCTCAACAGATACGCAGTTTTTT. Translated: CASVLTASTDTQFF.

On this clonotype itself: A far larger clone is a single base away, which makes a read error likely. The chain employs TRBV11-2 and TRBJ2-5, with 7 bases fitting TRBD2. This CDR3 region has 15 residues. Germline V CDR1 and CDR2: SGHAT, FQNNGV. This chain's CDR3 is CASSFRYLGRETHYF. CDR3 coding DNA: TGTGCCAGCAGTTTCCGCTATTTGGGGCGGGAGACCCATTACTTC.

This clonotype was observed many times. The chain has TRBV4-2 and TRBJ2-7, with 10 nucleotides matching TRBD2. V trimming: 0 bases; J trimming: 1 base; junction bases outside the gene matches: 6. The CDR3 runs to 17 residues. Germline lookup yields CDR1 LGHNA and CDR2 YNFKEQ. Here the CDR3 DNA reads TGTGCCAGCAGCCAAGATCTCGCGACTAGCGGGTCCTACGAGCAGTACTTC. It translates to CASSQDLATSGSYEQYF.

This clonotype has ten or more counts. The chain joins TRBV4-1 to TRBJ2-2; D may be TRBD1 (5 bases). The length of the CDR3 is 16 residues. In germline, CDR1 is MGHRA, CDR2 YSYEKL. Trimming removed 3 bases at V and 3 bases at J, with 14 bases between. CDR3 in DNA: TGCGCCAGCAGCCAGCTAAGGGGTCGGGACACCGGGGAGCTGTTTTTT. This gives the protein CASSQLRGRDTGELFF.

The table lists this clonotype with many counts. The chain combines TRBV2 with TRBJ2-3, with a tentative D call TRBD2 (6 bases). Trimming shortened V by 6 bases and J by 1 base, and 14 bases separated the two germline ends. CDR3 length: 15 residues. Germline V gives CDR1 SNHLY, CDR2 FYNNEI. Written as DNA, the CDR3 is TGTGCCAGCAGGGTGGATAGCGGAGGCACAGATACGCAGTATTTT. Translating it yields CASRVDSGGTDTQYF. The whole variable domain, filled in from reference TRBV2 and TRBJ2-3, reads EPEVTQTPSHQVTQMGQEVILRCVPISNHLYFYWYRQILGQKVEFLVSFYNNEISEKSEIFDDQFSVERPDGSNFTLKIRSTKLEDSAMYFCASRVDSGGTDTQYFGPGTRLTVL.

This clonotype was counted at least ten times. The chain has TRBV20-1 and TRBJ2-1; 11 bases are shared with TRBD2. This CDR3 has 13 amino acids. The germline V gene encodes CDR1 DFQATT and CDR2 SNEGSKA (reference sequence). The V segment lost 8 bases and the J segment 3 bases; nucleotides outside the gene matches: 3. The CDR3 coding sequence is TGCAGTTTTAGCGGGGGGGTCTACAATGAGCAGTTCTTC. Encoded protein: CSFSGGVYNEQFF.

The chain combines TRBV28 with TRBJ1-5; D unclear. The CDR3 totals 15 residues. Germline CDR1 MDHEN, CDR2 SYDVKM. Trimming took off 5 bases at V and 7 bases at J, with 18 bases between the two ends. The CDR3 DNA follows: TGTGCCAGCAGTCCCACCGGCATATCGGGACAGCCCCAGCATTTT. It codes for CASSPTGISGQPQHF.

This clonotype was detected many times. The junction departs from the called germline gene at one end, perhaps through a read error. The chain employs TRBV28 and TRBJ1-5; D remains ambiguous. The CDR3 runs 16 residues. The germline V gene encodes CDR1 MDHEN and CDR2 SYDVKM. The DNA of the CDR3 is TGTGCCAGCAGTGTATCGACGAGGGTTGGCAAACAGCCCCAGCATTTT. It codes for CASSVSTRVGKQPQHF.

In this sample, this clonotype turned up many times. The chain employs TRBV7-6 and TRBJ1-1; 10 positions match TRBD1. V trimming: 5 bases; J trimming: 5 bases; junction bases outside the gene matches: 8. This CDR3 contains 15 residues. Germline CDR1 is SGHVS and CDR2 is FNYEAQ. CDR3: CASSRDRGRRTEAFF. The CDR3 nucleotides are TGTGCCAGCAGCCGGGACAGGGGACGGAGGACTGAAGCTTTCTTT. The full variable domain, with the rest looked up from reference TRBV7-6 and TRBJ1-1, is GAGVSQSPRYKVTKRGQDVALRCDPISGHVSLYWYRQALGQGPEFLTYFNYEAQQDKSGLPNDRFSAERPEGSISTLTIQRTEQRDSAMYRCASSRDRGRRTEAFFGQGTRLTVV.

This clonotype was recorded a few times. It differs at one base from a far larger clone, so likely a read error. It is likely a read error, because the conserved phenylalanine at the end of the CDR3 is missing. The chain is built from TRBV6-8 and TRBJ2-7; no clear D gene. The V gene lost 2 bases and the J gene lost 1 base, with 6 bases spanning the gap. Germline assignment: CDR1 MNHGY and CDR2 SAAAGT. The CDR3 is made up of 13 amino acids. Here the CDR3 reads CASSYRESYEQYL. Here the CDR3 DNA reads TGTGCCAGCAGTTACCGTGAGTCCTACGAGCAGTACCTC.

This clonotype has a count of ten or more. The chain uses TRBV10-2 and TRBJ2-1; D gene uncertain. V was pared by 8 bases and J by 1 base, with 12 bases between. Per the germline V gene, CDR1 is WSHSY and CDR2 is SAAADI. This CDR3 has 14 residues. Here the CDR3 reads CASGLSRSYNEQFF. The CDR3 region has the DNA TGCGCCAGCGGGCTGTCAAGATCCTACAATGAGCAGTTCTTC.

This clonotype was counted ten times or more. J is TRBJ2-5 and V is TRBV24-1; TRBD1 aligns across 7 bases. The CDR3 is 16 residues long. V trimming: 4 bases; J trimming: 2 bases; junction bases outside the gene matches: 9. Germline CDR1 reads KGHDR; CDR2 reads SFDVKD. The CDR3 reads CATSDVRGSVQETQYF. Here the CDR3 DNA reads TGTGCCACCAGTGACGTCAGGGGGTCAGTTCAAGAGACCCAGTACTTC.

There are many counts of this clonotype. The chain combines TRBV6-6 with TRBJ2-1; TRBD2 matches 9 bases. CDR3 length: 15 residues. Looked up from germline, CDR1 is MNHNY and CDR2 is SVGAGI (reference sequence). The V gene end was trimmed by 6 bases and the J gene end by 4 bases; junction bases not matched to a gene: 7. The CDR3 DNA reads TGTGCCAGCAGGCAGCTAGCGGGGATATACAATGAGCAGTTCTTC. Translation gives CASRQLAGIYNEQFF.